This TCR beta chain is drawn from a study of T cells in Graves' hyperthyroidism and ophthalmopathy. Among the patients, aged 18 to 65, hyperthyroidism was newly diagnosed and had lasted under 2 months. Used for diagnoses were clinical symptoms, serum thyroxine and TRAb, thyroid ultrasound and orbital computed tomography. The study collected blood at first hyperthyroidism diagnosis, before any ophthalmopathy symptoms arose. Germline V gene sequence: CDR1 SNHLY, CDR2 FYNNEI. Trimming cost V 8 bases and J 0 bases, with 14 bases left between them. This CDR3 is built from 15 residues. Study conclusions and caveats: Most expanded thyroid clonotypes above 0.001 recurred in blood.

In this sample, this clonotype turned up many times. Its cognate antigen is unknown. RNA transcripts gave rise to amplified TCR beta CDR3 regions. HTBI primers drove first-round RT-PCR of the TCR CDR3. TCRdb recomputed calls from the multiplex PCR reads with MiXCR, one row per CDR3 protein. The sample has tens of thousands of distinct CDR3 sequences; roughly 50% are singletons. V and J are TRBV2 and TRBJ2-1, with a weak D call TRBD2 (5 bases). Sequencing was performed on blood. The origin of this receptor is a woman between 45 and 60 years old with Graves' hyperthyroidism that later progressed to Graves' ophthalmopathy. CDR3: CASRPVSGSYNEQFF. DNA of the CDR3: TGTGCCAGCCGGCCCGTCAGCGGCTCCTACAATGAGCAGTTCTTC.